The sequence of this T cell receptor beta chain was determined in a study of beta chain features in type 1 diabetes. The whole isolated RNA underwent reverse transcription, so sequencing captured expressed TCRB transcripts. Repertoires were generated with immunoSEQ multiplex PCR, while TCRdb's copy carries only in-frame clones and drops some. The profile shows under 850,000 clones, about an eighth of them singletons. This clone was seen a handful of times. Its antigen remains unknown. Study-level results: In every one of the four CD4+ subsets, TCRB CDR3s were moderately but significantly shorter in Type 1 diabetes patients.

The V and J ends lost 9 bases and 1 base, in that order; junction bases with no gene match: 12. CDR3 length equals 15 residues. Germline CDR1 SGDLS, CDR2 YYNGEE. V and J are TRBV9 and TRBJ1-1; TRBD1 aligns across 7 bases. The receptor comes from a man between 18 and 29 years old with type 1 diabetes. Material: naive CD4+ T cells from blood. CDR3 region: CATSTGASRNTEAFF. DNA of the CDR3: TGTGCCACCTCTACAGGGGCCTCGCGGAACACTGAAGCTTTCTTT.